One sample yielded the 6 T cell receptor beta chains listed below, sequenced in a study of blood T cell repertoires in COVID-19. The method was immunoSEQ multiplex PCR; TCRdb's version includes in-frame clones alone and lacks a portion of them. The table records 90,000 to 150,000 clones, 75% to 85% of them present only once. Sequenced sample: peripheral blood. Receptors originate from a human donor in a cohort sampled during active COVID-19.

The chain links TRBV6-5 to TRBJ1-4; D call uncertain. This CDR3 region has 14 residues. Germline lookup yields CDR1 MNHEY and CDR2 SVGAGI. V lost 5 bases and J lost 8, with 15 bases in between. CDR3 DNA: TGTGCCAGCAGTCGTACCCGGGAAAGGGAAAAACTGTTTTTT. As protein: CASSRTREREKLFF.

The rearrangement uses TRBV28 and TRBJ1-2, with 10 nucleotides matching TRBD1. This CDR3 region has 19 residues. The J segment lost 3 bases and the V segment lost 2 bases, leaving 15 bases of the junction unmatched. Germline assignment: CDR1 MDHEN and CDR2 SYDVKM. The CDR3 loop is CASSLPHRGQGTDYYGYTF. As DNA, the CDR3 is TGTGCCAGCAGTTTACCGCACCGGGGACAGGGGACCGACTACTATGGCTACACCTTC.

J is TRBJ2-2 and V is TRBV27; 10 bases fit TRBD1. The V gene's germline CDR1 is MNHEY and CDR2 SMNVEV (reference sequence). The CDR3 length is 16 residues. The trim removed 5 bases at V and 4 bases at J, leaving 7 bases unmatched. The CDR3 is CASSGDRGLGTGELFF. CDR3 nucleotides: TGTGCCAGCAGTGGAGACAGGGGGCTAGGCACCGGGGAGCTGTTTTTT.

The rearrangement links TRBV18 to TRBJ2-7; TRBD1 matches at 9 bases. Germline V gene data show CDR1 as KGHSH and CDR2 as LQKENI. The CDR3 runs to 14 residues. J was trimmed by 3 bases and V by 3 bases; bases with no gene match: 3. The chain's CDR3 is CASSPRQGVYEQYF. CDR3 DNA: TGTGCCAGCTCACCTCGACAGGGGGTCTACGAGCAGTACTTC.

The chain joins TRBV28 to TRBJ1-1, with 7 bases that match TRBD1. Per germline, CDR1 MDHEN and CDR2 SYDVKM. The CDR3 extends over 14 amino acids. The ends lost 7 bases at V and 3 bases at J; junction bases unmatched: 8. For the CDR3, the DNA is TGTGCCAGCAACCTCCCGACAGGGTACACTGAAGCTTTCTTT. It translates to CASNLPTGYTEAFF. The whole variable domain, remainder taken from reference TRBV28 and TRBJ1-1, is DVKVTQSSRYLVKRTGEKVFLECVQDMDHENMFWYRQDPGLGLRLIYFSYDVKMKEKGDIPEGYSVSREKKERFSLILESASTNQTSMYLCASNLPTGYTEAFFGQGTRLTVV.

The chain has TRBV2 and TRBJ1-4, with D perhaps TRBD1 (5 bases). The CDR3 sequence is 13 residues long. The V gene lost 7 bases and the J gene lost 1 base, with 7 bases spanning the gap. Germline CDR1 and CDR2: SNHLY and FYNNEI. CDR3 region: CASNQGTNEKLFF. In DNA form, the CDR3 reads TGTGCCAGCAATCAGGGAACTAATGAAAAACTGTTTTTT. The complete variable domain, with remaining parts taken from reference TRBV2 and TRBJ1-4, reads EPEVTQTPSHQVTQMGQEVILRCVPISNHLYFYWYRQILGQKVEFLVSFYNNEISEKSEIFDDQFSVERPDGSNFTLKIRSTKLEDSAMYFCASNQGTNEKLFFGSGTQLSVL.